This TCR beta chain was sequenced in a study of T cell repertoires in cytomegalovirus infection. In the study overall: Both a matching HLA type and CMV infection were indicated by public TCR beta signatures. General observations from the study: HLA-C-restricted CMV-specific TCR beta clonotypes were dominant in the ex vivo response.

The CDR3 totals 12 residues. This clonotype was counted a few times. Antigen unknown. MiXCR, run by TCRdb on the reads, gives a single entry per CDR3 protein. The repertoire has some 680,000 distinct CDR3 sequences, 35% of them found once; the top ten carry 2.8%. The chain couples TRBV12-3 or TRBV12-4 to TRBJ2-5; 7 nucleotides align to TRBD1. The clonotype comes from a human donor in good health (CMV status not recorded). Some clones in this sample may be carry-over from other donors' samples. The sample taken for sequencing was PBMCs. In DNA form, the CDR3 reads TGTGTCACCAGGGGGACGACCGAGACCCAGTACTTC. Protein: CVTRGTTETQYF.